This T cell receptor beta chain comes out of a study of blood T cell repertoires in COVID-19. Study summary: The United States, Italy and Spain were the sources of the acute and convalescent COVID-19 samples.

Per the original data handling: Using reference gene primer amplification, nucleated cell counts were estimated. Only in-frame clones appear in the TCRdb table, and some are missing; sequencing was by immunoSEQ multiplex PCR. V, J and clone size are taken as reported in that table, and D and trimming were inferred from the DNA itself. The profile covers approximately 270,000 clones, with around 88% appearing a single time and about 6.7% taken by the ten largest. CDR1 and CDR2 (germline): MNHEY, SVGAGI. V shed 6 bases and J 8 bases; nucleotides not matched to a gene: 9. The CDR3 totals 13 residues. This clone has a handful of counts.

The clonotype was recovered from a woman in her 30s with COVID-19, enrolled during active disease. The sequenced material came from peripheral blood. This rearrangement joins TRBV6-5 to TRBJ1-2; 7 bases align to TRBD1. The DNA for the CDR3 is TGTGCCAGCAGAACAGGGGTCGTTTGGGGCTACACCTTC. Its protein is CASRTGVVWGYTF.